This T cell receptor (beta chain) was captured in a study of response to subunit inactivated influenza vaccine. Worth noting for this clonotype: Its antigen is as yet unknown.

The CDR3 is made up of 14 amino acids. CDR1 and CDR2 (germline): SEHNR, FQNEAQ (reference sequence). The trim removed 1 base at V and 7 bases at J, leaving 5 bases unmatched. General study points: The authors put forward the suggestion that each seasonal influenza vaccination may bring in only a limited number of new T cells.

TCRdb passed the RT-PCR reads through MiXCR, listing each CDR3 protein once. This table has about 530,000 distinct CDR3 sequences, about 12% appearing once. The clonotype originates from a man aged 45 to 65 who received an inactivated influenza vaccine. The input for sequencing was PBMCs from blood, taken on the day of vaccination. V usage is TRBV7-9 and J usage is TRBJ1-1, with 8 positions matching TRBD1. Here the CDR3 reads CASSLGGQVFEAFF. The CDR3 nucleotides read TGTGCCAGCAGCTTAGGGGGACAGGTGTTTGAAGCTTTCTTT. The variable domain in full, completed from reference TRBV7-9 and TRBJ1-1, reads DTGVSQNPRHKITKRGQNVTFRCDPISEHNRLYWYRQTLGQGPEFLTYFQNEAQLEKSRLLSDRFSAERPKGSFSTLEIQRTEQGDSAMYLCASSLGGQVFEAFFGQGTRLTVV.